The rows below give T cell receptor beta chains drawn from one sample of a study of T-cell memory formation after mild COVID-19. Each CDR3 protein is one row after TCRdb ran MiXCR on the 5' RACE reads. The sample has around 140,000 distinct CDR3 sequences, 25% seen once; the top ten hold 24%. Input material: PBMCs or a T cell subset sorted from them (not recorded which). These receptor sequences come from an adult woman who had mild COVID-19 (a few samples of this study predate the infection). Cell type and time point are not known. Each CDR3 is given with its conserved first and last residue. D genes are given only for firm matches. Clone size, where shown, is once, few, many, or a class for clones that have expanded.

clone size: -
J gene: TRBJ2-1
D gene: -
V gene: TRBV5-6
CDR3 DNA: TGTGCCAGCAGCTTGATGGGGGACACATACAATGAGCAGTTCTTC
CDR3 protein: CASSLMGDTYNEQFF

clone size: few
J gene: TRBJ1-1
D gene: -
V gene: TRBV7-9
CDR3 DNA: TGTGCCAGCAGCTTAGAAGGGGCTGAAGCTTTCTTT
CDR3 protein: CASSLEGAEAFF

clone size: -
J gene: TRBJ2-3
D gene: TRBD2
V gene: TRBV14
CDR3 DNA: TGTGCCAGCAGCCAAGTAGCGGGAGTTGTTGATACGCAGTATTTT
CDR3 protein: CASSQVAGVVDTQYF

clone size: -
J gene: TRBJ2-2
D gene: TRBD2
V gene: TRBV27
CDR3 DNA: TGTGCCAGCAGTTCGGACCGTCGTCTAGCGGGAGTGTCCGGGGAGCTGTTTTTT
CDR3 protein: CASSSDRRLAGVSGELFF

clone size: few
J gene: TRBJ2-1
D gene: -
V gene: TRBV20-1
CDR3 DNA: TGCAGTGCTACCCCGTACAATGAGCAGTTCTTC
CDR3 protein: CSATPYNEQFF

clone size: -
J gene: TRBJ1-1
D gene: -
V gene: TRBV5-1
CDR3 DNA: TGCGCCAGCACCTGGAGGGAGGCCAACACTGAAGCTTTCTTT
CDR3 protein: CASTWREANTEAFF

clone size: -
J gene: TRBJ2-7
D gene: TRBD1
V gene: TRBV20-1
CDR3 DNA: TGCAGTGCTAGTGATCTCCCGAGGGACAGGCCTCGCTACGAGCAGTACTTC
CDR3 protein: CSASDLPRDRPRYEQYF

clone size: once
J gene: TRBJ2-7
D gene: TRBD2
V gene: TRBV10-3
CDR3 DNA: TGTGCCATCAGTGAGAGGGACGGAGCGGGAGGGGACGAGCAGTACTTC
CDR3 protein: CAISERDGAGGDEQYF

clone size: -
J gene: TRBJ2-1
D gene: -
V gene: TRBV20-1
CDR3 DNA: TGCAGTGCTAGAGATAGGGAGGAGCTGGGGAATGAGCAGTTCTTC
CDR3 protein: CSARDREELGNEQFF

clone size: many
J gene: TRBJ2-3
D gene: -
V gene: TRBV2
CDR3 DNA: TGTGCCAGCAGTTCTGGGACTGCTAGCACAGATACGCAGTATTTT
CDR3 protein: CASSSGTASTDTQYF

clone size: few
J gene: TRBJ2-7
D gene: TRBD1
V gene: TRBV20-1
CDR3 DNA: TGCAGTGCTATAGGGACAGGGCGCTCCTACGAGCAGTACTTC
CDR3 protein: CSAIGTGRSYEQYF

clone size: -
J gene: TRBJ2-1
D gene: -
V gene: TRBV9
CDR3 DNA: TGTGCCAGCAGCCCGGTGGCAATGATGGGGCTCGGCCGGTTCTTC
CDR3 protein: CASSPVAMMGLGRFF

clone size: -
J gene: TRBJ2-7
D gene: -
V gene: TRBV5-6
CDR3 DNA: TGTGCCAGCAGCGACCCCGGACGATACTACGAGCAGTACTTC
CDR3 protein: CASSDPGRYYEQYF

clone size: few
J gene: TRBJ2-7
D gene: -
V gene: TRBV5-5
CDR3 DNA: TGTGCCAGCAGAGGGACGTCTTCCTACGAGCAGTACTTC
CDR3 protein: CASRGTSSYEQYF

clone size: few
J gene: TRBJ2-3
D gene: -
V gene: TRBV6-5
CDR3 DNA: TGTGCCAGCAGGTCTCAGGGGGAGGGCACAGATACGCAGTATTTT
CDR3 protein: CASRSQGEGTDTQYF

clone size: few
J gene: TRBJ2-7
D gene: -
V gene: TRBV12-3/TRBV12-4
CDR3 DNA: TGTGCCAGCAGTTCCTCCCCAAGCTCCTACGAGCAGTACTTC
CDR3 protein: CASSSSPSSYEQYF

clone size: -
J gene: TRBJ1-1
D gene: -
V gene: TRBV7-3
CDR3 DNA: TGTGCCAGCAGCTTAACGTACTTGAACACTGAAGCTTTCTTT
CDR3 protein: CASSLTYLNTEAFF

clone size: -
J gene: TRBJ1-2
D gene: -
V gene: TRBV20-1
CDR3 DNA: TGCAGTGCTACCGCCCCGCCCGAATATGGCTACACCTTC
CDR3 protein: CSATAPPEYGYTF

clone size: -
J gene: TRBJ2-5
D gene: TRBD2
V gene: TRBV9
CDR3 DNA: TGTGCCAGCAGCGTAGCTAGTAGCGGGAGTGAGACCCAGTACTTC
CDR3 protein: CASSVASSGSETQYF

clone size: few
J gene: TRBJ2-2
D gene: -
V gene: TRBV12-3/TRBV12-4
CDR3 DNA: TGTGCCAGCAGACCACAGCTGAACACCGGGGAGCTGTTTTTT
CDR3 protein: CASRPQLNTGELFF

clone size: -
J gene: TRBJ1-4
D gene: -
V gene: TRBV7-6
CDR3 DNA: TGTGCCAGCAGCTTATTAGGACTGGGGGAAAAACTGTTTTTT
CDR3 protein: CASSLLGLGEKLFF

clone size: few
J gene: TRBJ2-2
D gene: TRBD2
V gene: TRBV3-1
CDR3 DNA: TGTGCCAGCAGCCAAGTGGCACTAGCGGTCGGGGAGCTGTTTTTT
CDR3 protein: CASSQVALAVGELFF

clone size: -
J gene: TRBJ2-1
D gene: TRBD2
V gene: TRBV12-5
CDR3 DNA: TGTGCTAGTGGTTCCGGACTAGCGGGGGGGCGTGAGCAGTTCTTC
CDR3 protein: CASGSGLAGGREQFF

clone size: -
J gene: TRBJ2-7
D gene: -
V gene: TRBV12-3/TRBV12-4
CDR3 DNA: TGTGCCAGCACTTGGCCGGGATCCTACGAGCAGTACTTC
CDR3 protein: CASTWPGSYEQYF